The rows below give T cell receptor beta chains drawn from one sample of a study of T cells in Graves' hyperthyroidism and ophthalmopathy. TCRdb ran MiXCR on the multiplex PCR reads and lists one entry per CDR3 protein. The profile covers about 740,000 distinct CDR3 sequences, with approximately 14% appearing a single time and 10% taken by the ten largest. Sequencing was performed on blood. The receptors come from a woman younger than 35 with Graves' hyperthyroidism. Each CDR3 is given with its conserved first and last residue. D genes are given only for firm matches. The size field is filled for only some rows; it gives once, few, many or a size class.

V gene	D gene	J gene	clone size	CDR3 DNA	CDR3 protein
TRBV7-9	.	TRBJ1-3	.	TGTGCCAGCAGCTTACCACCTCTAAAGCAATCCTCTGGAAACACCATATATTTT	CASSLPPLKQSSGNTIYF
TRBV6-5	.	TRBJ2-7	.	TGTGCCAGCAGTTACTCTTCGGGGCTACCCTACGAGCAGTACTTC	CASSYSSGLPYEQYF
TRBV12-3/TRBV12-4	TRBD2	TRBJ2-5	many	TGTGCCAGCAGTTTAGCGGTATTAGCGGGAGGAAGAGAGACCCAGTACTTC	CASSLAVLAGGRETQYF
TRBV18	.	TRBJ2-1	many	TGTGCCAGCTCACCCCCGGGGCCCTACAATGAGCAGTTCTTC	CASSPPGPYNEQFF
TRBV20-1	.	TRBJ2-5	many	TGCAGTGCTAACATGGAGACCCAGTACTTC	CSANMETQYF
TRBV19	TRBD1	TRBJ1-5	few	TGTGCCAGTAGTACGACAGGGGGTCAGCCCCAGCATTTT	CASSTTGGQPQHF
TRBV24-1	.	TRBJ2-5	many	TGTGCCACCAGTGATTTGCGGTTAGAGACCCAGTACTTC	CATSDLRLETQYF
TRBV5-4	TRBD2	TRBJ2-5	many	TGTGCCAGCAGCGGTACGGGACTAGCGCTCCAATCCCAAGAGACCCAGTACTTC	CASSGTGLALQSQETQYF
TRBV9	.	TRBJ1-1	.	TGTGCCAGCAGCCCCCCGTCGGGAGTGACTGAAGCTTTCTTT	CASSPPSGVTEAFF
TRBV12-3/TRBV12-4	TRBD2	TRBJ2-1	many	TGTGCCAGCAGTTCAGGACTAGCGGGAGGGCCAAGGAATGAGCAGTTCTTC	CASSSGLAGGPRNEQFF
TRBV7-2	.	TRBJ2-1	many	TGTGCCAGCAGCTTTGATGTCGACAATGAGCAGTTCTTC	CASSFDVDNEQFF
TRBV10-3	TRBD1	TRBJ1-3	few	TGTGCCATCAGTGCAGGGACAGGGTCTGGAAACACCATATATTTT	CAISAGTGSGNTIYF
TRBV18	.	TRBJ2-5	.	TGTGCCAGCTCACCGGCGGCAGAAGAGACCCAGTACTTC	CASSPAAEETQYF
TRBV12-3/TRBV12-4	TRBD2	TRBJ2-7	many	TGTGCCAGCAGCTTACTACGACTAGCGGGTTCCTACGAGCAGTACTTC	CASSLLRLAGSYEQYF
TRBV12-3/TRBV12-4	.	TRBJ2-1	.	TGTGCCAGCAGTTTAGCGCTGCGGGGCTACCGCTCCTACAATGAGCAGTTCTTC	CASSLALRGYRSYNEQFF